These T cell receptor beta chains were read from a single sample in a study of T cells in Graves' hyperthyroidism and ophthalmopathy. MiXCR, run by TCRdb on the multiplex PCR reads, gives a single entry per CDR3 protein. The sample comprises around 660,000 distinct CDR3 sequences, 40% to 55% of which are singletons, and 6.5% to 9% rests with the top ten. The sequenced sample consisted of peripheral blood or thyroid tissue (not recorded which). The receptor source for this set is an adult man with Graves' disease, either hyperthyroidism or ophthalmopathy (not recorded which). The CDR3 runs from the conserved cysteine through the conserved F or W. The order of the fields is J gene, D gene, clone size, V gene, CDR3 DNA, CDR3 protein. The D gene is left open where the match is weak. The size field is filled for only some rows; it gives once, few, many or a size class.

J gene: TRBJ1-1
D gene: -
clone size: few
V gene: TRBV6-5
CDR3 DNA: TGTGCCAGCAGGAACCTAGACACTGAAGCTTTCTTT
CDR3 protein: CASRNLDTEAFF

J gene: TRBJ1-2
D gene: -
clone size: once
V gene: TRBV7-9
CDR3 DNA: TGTGCCAGCAGCCCACCCCAGCACAGGGACTATGGTACTTATGGCTACACCTTC
CDR3 protein: CASSPPQHRDYGTYGYTF

J gene: TRBJ2-7
D gene: -
clone size: many
V gene: TRBV10-2
CDR3 DNA: TGCGCCAGCAGCGCGGTGACAGCCTACGAGCAGTACTTC
CDR3 protein: CASSAVTAYEQYF

J gene: TRBJ1-2
D gene: TRBD1
clone size: few
V gene: TRBV9
CDR3 DNA: TGTGCCAGCAAGACAGGGGTGGATGGCTACACCTTC
CDR3 protein: CASKTGVDGYTF

J gene: TRBJ2-2
D gene: TRBD2
clone size: few
V gene: TRBV7-9
CDR3 DNA: TGTGCCAGCAGCTTTCTCCCCGGGGGGGCCGGGGAGCTGTTTTTT
CDR3 protein: CASSFLPGGAGELFF

J gene: TRBJ2-5
D gene: TRBD2
clone size: -
V gene: TRBV20-1
CDR3 DNA: TGCAGTGCCCTGGGGACTAGCGGGACAGGGGAAGAGACCCAGTACTTC
CDR3 protein: CSALGTSGTGEETQYF

J gene: TRBJ2-3
D gene: -
clone size: -
V gene: TRBV25-1
CDR3 DNA: TGTGCCAGCAGTACCTCGCCAGGGCCATTCCGGCAGTATTTT
CDR3 protein: CASSTSPGPFRQYF

J gene: TRBJ2-5
D gene: TRBD2
clone size: -
V gene: TRBV7-3
CDR3 DNA: TGTGCCTGGAGTGATTTCCGGGGAGGGGAGACCCAGTACTTC
CDR3 protein: CAWSDFRGGETQYF

J gene: TRBJ1-1
D gene: -
clone size: -
V gene: TRBV29-1
CDR3 DNA: TGCAGCTCTGGCGCCGGTCCCGGGACTGAAGCTTTCTTT
CDR3 protein: CSSGAGPGTEAFF

J gene: TRBJ2-5
D gene: -
clone size: few
V gene: TRBV20-1
CDR3 DNA: TGCAGTGGAATGGGGAAAGAGACCCAGTACTTC
CDR3 protein: CSGMGKETQYF

J gene: TRBJ1-3
D gene: -
clone size: once
V gene: TRBV24-1
CDR3 DNA: TGTGCCACCAGTGACAGGTCGTACACCATATATTTT
CDR3 protein: CATSDRSYTIYF

J gene: TRBJ1-5
D gene: -
clone size: -
V gene: TRBV5-1
CDR3 DNA: TGCGCCAGCAGCGTCGAGGGTAGGTATCAGCCCCAGCATTTT
CDR3 protein: CASSVEGRYQPQHF

J gene: TRBJ1-2
D gene: TRBD1
clone size: few
V gene: TRBV9
CDR3 DNA: TGTGCCAGCAGCGAGGACAGGGAGGGGAGCTATGGCTACACCTTC
CDR3 protein: CASSEDREGSYGYTF

J gene: TRBJ1-4
D gene: -
clone size: -
V gene: TRBV2
CDR3 DNA: TGTGCCAGCAGTGAGAGAGGGCCGGGGGATGAAAAACTGTTTTTT
CDR3 protein: CASSERGPGDEKLFF

J gene: TRBJ1-6
D gene: TRBD1
clone size: few
V gene: TRBV7-2
CDR3 DNA: TGTGCCAGCAGCTTAGGACCGGGACAGGGAGACTCACCCCTCCACTTT
CDR3 protein: CASSLGPGQGDSPLHF

J gene: TRBJ1-2
D gene: -
clone size: many
V gene: TRBV10-3
CDR3 DNA: TGTGCCATCACCCTGGACCCGGGGAACTATGGCTACACCTTC
CDR3 protein: CAITLDPGNYGYTF

J gene: TRBJ2-2
D gene: -
clone size: -
V gene: TRBV4-1
CDR3 DNA: TGCGCCAGCAGCCAAGTTGCAGGGACCGGGGAGCTGTTTTTT
CDR3 protein: CASSQVAGTGELFF

J gene: TRBJ1-2
D gene: -
clone size: few
V gene: TRBV6-1
CDR3 DNA: TGTGCCAGCAGTGGACAGTCCCGTGGCTACACCTTC
CDR3 protein: CASSGQSRGYTF

J gene: TRBJ1-1
D gene: -
clone size: few
V gene: TRBV2
CDR3 DNA: TGTGCCAGCACCCGGGACCTGGACACTGAAGCTTTCTTT
CDR3 protein: CASTRDLDTEAFF

J gene: TRBJ1-5
D gene: -
clone size: -
V gene: TRBV7-9
CDR3 DNA: TGTGCCAGCAGCCAAGATTCTCCCGAGATCCGCAATCAGCCCCAGCATTTT
CDR3 protein: CASSQDSPEIRNQPQHF

J gene: TRBJ2-7
D gene: -
clone size: few
V gene: TRBV7-9
CDR3 DNA: TGTGCCAGCAGTTATGGCACAGGGACCTCCTACGAGCAGTACTTC
CDR3 protein: CASSYGTGTSYEQYF

J gene: TRBJ2-7
D gene: -
clone size: -
V gene: TRBV6-5
CDR3 DNA: TGTGCCAGCAGTGAATTAAGGAGCTCCTACGAGCAGTACTTC
CDR3 protein: CASSELRSSYEQYF

J gene: TRBJ2-7
D gene: -
clone size: -
V gene: TRBV7-3
CDR3 DNA: TGTGCCAGCAGCTTAGGTTCGGGGATCCACGAGCAGTACTTC
CDR3 protein: CASSLGSGIHEQYF

J gene: TRBJ2-7
D gene: -
clone size: many
V gene: TRBV6-1
CDR3 DNA: TGTGCCAGCAGTAGCCCAGGGGAGCAGTACTTC
CDR3 protein: CASSSPGEQYF

J gene: TRBJ1-2
D gene: -
clone size: -
V gene: TRBV9
CDR3 DNA: TGTGCCAGCAGTGCTAAGGCGGGGGCCTATGGCTACACCTTC
CDR3 protein: CASSAKAGAYGYTF

J gene: TRBJ1-2
D gene: TRBD1
clone size: -
V gene: TRBV5-4
CDR3 DNA: TGTGCCAGCAGCCACGGGGACAGCGGCTATGGCTACACCTTC
CDR3 protein: CASSHGDSGYGYTF

J gene: TRBJ1-1
D gene: -
clone size: -
V gene: TRBV19
CDR3 DNA: TGTGCCAGTACCCCAATGGGGGGTATGAGCACTGAAGCTTTCTTT
CDR3 protein: CASTPMGGMSTEAFF